This T cell receptor beta chain was sequenced in a study of control samples from healthy donors and cancer patients. The table came from immunoSEQ multiplex PCR; TCRdb's copy has only in-frame clones and leaves some out. The sample lists about 54,000 clones; approximately 95% were seen once. V dropped 8 bases and J dropped 5 bases, with 9 bases sitting between them. Germline V lookup: CDR1 SNHLY, CDR2 FYNNEI. This CDR3 contains 11 residues. Sequencing was performed on blood. The V call is TRBV2, the J call TRBJ1-1, with a tentative D call TRBD1 (5 bases). This clonotype was obtained from a woman aged 25-40 years in good health. Here the CDR3 reads CASGGGTEAFF. The CDR3 DNA is TGTGCCAGCGGTGGGGGGACTGAAGCTTTCTTT.